This TCR beta chain was sequenced during a study of CD8+ T cells in alopecia areata. At the level of the study: Patients received oral tofacitinib, 5 to 10 mg twice daily, for moderate-to-severe alopecia areata. Tofacitinib ran for 6 to 18 months before 6 months off drug. Study-level results: Tofacitinib did not eliminate many expanded lesional clones from scalp or blood.

Treatment described: oral pan-JAK inhibitor, 5-10 mg twice daily. Researchers picked out CD4+ and CD8+ T cells from PBMCs by sorting. This clone showed up just once. Its antigen is unidentified. cDNA serving as the sequencing template came from extracted, reverse transcribed RNA. Profiled with immunoSEQ multiplex PCR; TCRdb holds only in-frame clones, not every one. The sample carries some 180,000 clones, about 53% recorded once. This clonotype was sampled from a human donor with alopecia areata. Sequencing was performed on CD8+ T cells sorted from blood, taken at week 24, from a patient treated with tofacitinib.

CDR3 coding DNA: TGTGCCTGGTCTAGCGGGGGCAGCACAGATACGCAGTATTTT. Translated: CAWSSGGSTDTQYF. The chain combines TRBV30 with TRBJ2-3, with 10 bases identical to TRBD2. CDR3 length: 14 amino acids. Germline trimming cut 5 bases from V and 0 bases from J; bases unmatched to any gene: 2. Germline V gene data show CDR1 as GTSNPN and CDR2 as SVGIG (reference sequence).